This T cell receptor beta chain emerged from a study of blood T cells in healthy people across ages. A second about 6 to 11 cycle PCR used barcoded and J-beta primers. TCRdb redid the calling of the 5' RACE reads with MiXCR, one entry per CDR3 protein. The data contain 850,000 to 1,100,000 distinct CDR3 sequences, approximately 38% of them singletons. Looked up from germline, CDR1 is LGHNA and CDR2 is YSLEER. CDR3 size: 14 residues. The V gene end was trimmed by 4 bases and the J gene end by 5 bases; junction bases not matched to a gene: 5. Sequenced: blood. The TCR sequence derives from a man aged 18 to 30 in good health. The chain is built from TRBV4-3 and TRBJ2-1, with 7 bases that match TRBD2. CDR3 loop: CASSLGLVDNEQFF. The CDR3 nucleotides are TGCGCCAGCAGCCTCGGACTAGTCGACAATGAGCAGTTCTTC.